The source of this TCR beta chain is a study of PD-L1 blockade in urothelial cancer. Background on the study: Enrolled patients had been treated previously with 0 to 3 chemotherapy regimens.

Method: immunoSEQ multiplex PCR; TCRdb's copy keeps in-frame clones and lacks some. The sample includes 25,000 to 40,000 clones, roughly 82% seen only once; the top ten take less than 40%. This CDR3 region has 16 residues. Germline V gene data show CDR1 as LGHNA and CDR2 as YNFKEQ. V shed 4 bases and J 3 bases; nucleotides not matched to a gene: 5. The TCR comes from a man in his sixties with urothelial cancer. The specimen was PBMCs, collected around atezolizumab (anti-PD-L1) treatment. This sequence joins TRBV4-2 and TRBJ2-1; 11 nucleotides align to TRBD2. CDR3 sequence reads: CASSRSGGAFYNEQFF. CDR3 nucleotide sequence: TGTGCCAGCAGCCGTAGCGGGGGGGCCTTCTACAATGAGCAGTTCTTC.